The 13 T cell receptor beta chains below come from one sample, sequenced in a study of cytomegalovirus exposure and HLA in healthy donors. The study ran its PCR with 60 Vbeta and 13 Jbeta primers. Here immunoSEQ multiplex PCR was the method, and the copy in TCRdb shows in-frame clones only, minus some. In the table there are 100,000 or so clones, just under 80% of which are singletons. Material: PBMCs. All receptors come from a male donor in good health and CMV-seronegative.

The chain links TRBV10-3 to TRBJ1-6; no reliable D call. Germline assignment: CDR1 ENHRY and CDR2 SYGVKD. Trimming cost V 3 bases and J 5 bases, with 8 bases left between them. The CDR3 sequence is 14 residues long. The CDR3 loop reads CAISERRDNSPLHF. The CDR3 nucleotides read TGTGCCATCAGTGAACGGCGGGATAATTCACCCCTCCACTTT.

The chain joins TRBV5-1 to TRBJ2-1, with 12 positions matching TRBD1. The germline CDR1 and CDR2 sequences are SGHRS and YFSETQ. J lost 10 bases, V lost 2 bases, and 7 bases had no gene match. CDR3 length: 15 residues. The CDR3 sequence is CASSFRGQGAEEQFF. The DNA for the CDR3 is TGCGCCAGCAGCTTCAGGGGACAGGGGGCGGAAGAGCAGTTCTTC.

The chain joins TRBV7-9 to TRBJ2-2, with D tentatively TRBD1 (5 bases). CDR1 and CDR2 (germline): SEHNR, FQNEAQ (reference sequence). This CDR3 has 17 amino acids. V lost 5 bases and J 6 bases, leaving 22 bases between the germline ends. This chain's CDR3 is CASSSSLGHGAAGELFF. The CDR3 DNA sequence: TGTGCCAGCAGCAGCAGCCTAGGACACGGAGCAGCCGGGGAGCTGTTTTTT.

The CDR3 region has the DNA TGTGCCAGCAGTCTTCCTAGGGGACTAGCGGGAGGGGAGACCCAGTACTTC. This encodes CASSLPRGLAGGETQYF. This chain links TRBV28 with TRBJ2-5; 16 nucleotides match TRBD2. V trimming: 5 bases; J trimming: 5 bases; junction bases outside the gene matches: 8. The germline V gene encodes CDR1 MDHEN and CDR2 SYDVKM. The CDR3 sequence is 17 residues long.

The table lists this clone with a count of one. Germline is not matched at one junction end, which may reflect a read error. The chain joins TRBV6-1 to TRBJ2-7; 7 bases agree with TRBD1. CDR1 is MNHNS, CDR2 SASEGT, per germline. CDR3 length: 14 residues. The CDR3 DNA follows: TGTGCCAGCAGGAGGGACAGTAGCTCCTACGGGCAGTACTTC. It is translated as CASRRDSSSYGQYF.

DNA of the CDR3: TGTGCCAGCAGCTTAAGCTTCAACACCGGGGAGCTGTTTTTT. Its translation is CASSLSFNTGELFF. The V gene is TRBV7-2, the J gene TRBJ2-2, with D unresolved. Trimming removed 2 bases at V and 2 bases at J, with 6 bases between. The CDR3 contains 14 residues. Germline-derived CDR1 and CDR2 are SGHTA and FQGNSA.

This CDR3 is CATSNLAGAGNEQFF. CDR3 DNA: TGTGCCACCAGCAACCTAGCGGGAGCGGGTAATGAGCAGTTCTTC. This chain joins TRBV15 and TRBJ2-1, with 10 nucleotides matching TRBD2. V lost 4 bases, J lost 7 bases, and 7 bases stayed unmatched. This CDR3 has 15 residues. CDR1 and CDR2 (germline): LNHNV, YYDKDF (reference sequence).

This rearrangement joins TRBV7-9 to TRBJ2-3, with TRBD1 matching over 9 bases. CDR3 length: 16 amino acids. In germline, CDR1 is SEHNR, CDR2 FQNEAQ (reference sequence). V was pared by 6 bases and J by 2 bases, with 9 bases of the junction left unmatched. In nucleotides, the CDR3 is TGTGCCAGCAGTCACCAGACAGGGGGGGTCACAGATACGCAGTATTTT. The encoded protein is CASSHQTGGVTDTQYF.

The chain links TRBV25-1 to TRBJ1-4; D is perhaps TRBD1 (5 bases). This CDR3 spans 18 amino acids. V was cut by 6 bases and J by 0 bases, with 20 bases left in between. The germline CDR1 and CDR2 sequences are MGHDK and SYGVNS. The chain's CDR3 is CASSSPRQGHATNEKLFF. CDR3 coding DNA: TGTGCCAGCAGCTCACCTAGGCAGGGCCACGCAACTAATGAAAAACTGTTTTTT.

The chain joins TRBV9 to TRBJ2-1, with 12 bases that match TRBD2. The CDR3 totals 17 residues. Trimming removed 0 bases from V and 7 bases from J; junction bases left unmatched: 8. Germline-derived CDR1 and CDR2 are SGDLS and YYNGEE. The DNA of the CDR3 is TGTGCCAGCAGCGTAGTCCCTTTGACTAGCGGGAGAAATGAGCAGTTCTTC. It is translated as CASSVVPLTSGRNEQFF.

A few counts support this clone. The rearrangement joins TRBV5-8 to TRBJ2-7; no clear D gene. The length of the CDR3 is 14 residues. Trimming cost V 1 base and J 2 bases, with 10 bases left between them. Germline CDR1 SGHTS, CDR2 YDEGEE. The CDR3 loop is CASSLYASAYEQYF. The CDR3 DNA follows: TGTGCCAGCAGCTTGTACGCTAGTGCCTACGAGCAGTACTTC.

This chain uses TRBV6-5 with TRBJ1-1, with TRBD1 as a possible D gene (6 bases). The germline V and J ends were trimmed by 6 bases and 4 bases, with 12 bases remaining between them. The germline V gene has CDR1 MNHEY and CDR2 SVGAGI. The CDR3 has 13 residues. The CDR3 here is CASSRSGVTEAFF. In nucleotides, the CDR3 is TGTGCCAGCAGCCGCTCAGGGGTCACTGAAGCTTTCTTT.

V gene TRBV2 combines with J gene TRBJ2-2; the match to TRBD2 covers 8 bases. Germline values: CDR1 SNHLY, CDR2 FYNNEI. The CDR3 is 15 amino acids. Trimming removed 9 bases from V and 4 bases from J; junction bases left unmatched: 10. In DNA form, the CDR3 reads TGTGCCAGGTCCGGGGGGGGGCAGGGCACCGGGGAGCTGTTTTTT. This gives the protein CARSGGGQGTGELFF.